This TCR beta chain came from a study of T-cell memory formation after mild COVID-19. Study results and limitations: CM and EM subsets held most contracting CD4+ clones; EMRA held CD8+ ones.

Germline CDR1 reads DFQATT; CDR2 reads SNEGSKA (reference sequence). The length of the CDR3 is 14 residues. Trimming left V 7 bases short and J 6 bases short, with 21 bases between. The TCR alpha and TCR beta cDNA libraries, bearing sample barcodes and UMIs, were generated by 5'RACE using constant-segment primers. Each CDR3 protein is one row after TCRdb ran MiXCR on the 5' RACE reads. Here the sample spans around 440,000 distinct CDR3 sequences, roughly 20% being singletons. This clonotype was seen a handful of times. The antigen remains unidentified. This chain uses TRBV20-1 with TRBJ1-2; maybe TRBD1 (6 bases). Sequences were obtained from PBMCs or a T cell subset sorted from them (not recorded which). This receptor was taken from an adult woman who had mild COVID-19 (a few samples of this study predate the infection). Cell type and time point are not known. The CDR3: CSVTDRSGLNGYTF. CDR3 nucleotides: TGCAGTGTTACGGACAGATCTGGTCTGAATGGCTACACCTTC.